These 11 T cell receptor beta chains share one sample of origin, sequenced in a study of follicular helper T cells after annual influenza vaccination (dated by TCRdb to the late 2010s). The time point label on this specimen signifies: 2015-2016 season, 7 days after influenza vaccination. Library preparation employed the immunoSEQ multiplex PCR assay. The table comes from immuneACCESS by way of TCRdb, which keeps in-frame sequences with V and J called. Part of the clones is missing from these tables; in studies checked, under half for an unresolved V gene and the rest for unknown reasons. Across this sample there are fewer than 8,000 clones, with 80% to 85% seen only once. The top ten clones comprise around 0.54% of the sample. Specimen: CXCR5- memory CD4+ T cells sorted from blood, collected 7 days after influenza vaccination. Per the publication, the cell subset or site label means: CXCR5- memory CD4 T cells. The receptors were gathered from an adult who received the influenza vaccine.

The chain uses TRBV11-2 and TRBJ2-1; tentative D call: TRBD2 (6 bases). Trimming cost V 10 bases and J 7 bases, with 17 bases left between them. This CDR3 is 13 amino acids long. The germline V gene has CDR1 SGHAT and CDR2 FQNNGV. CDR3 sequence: CAIYRRGENEQFF. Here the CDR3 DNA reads TGTGCCATCTACCGGCGGGGAGAGAATGAGCAGTTCTTC. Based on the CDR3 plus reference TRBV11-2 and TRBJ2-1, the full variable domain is EAGVAQSPRYKIIEKRQSVAFWCNPISGHATLYWYQQILGQGPKLLIQFQNNGVVDDSQLPKDRFSAERLKGVDSTLKIQPAKLEDSAVYLCAIYRRGENEQFFGPGTRLTVL.

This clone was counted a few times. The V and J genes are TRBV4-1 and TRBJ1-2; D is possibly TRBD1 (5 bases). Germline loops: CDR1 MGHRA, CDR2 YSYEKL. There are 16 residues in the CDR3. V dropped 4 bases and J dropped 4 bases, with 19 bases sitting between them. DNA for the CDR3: TGCGCCAGCAGCCCTTCCGACCGGGGCGTGCTCTATGGCTACACCTTC. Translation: CASSPSDRGVLYGYTF.

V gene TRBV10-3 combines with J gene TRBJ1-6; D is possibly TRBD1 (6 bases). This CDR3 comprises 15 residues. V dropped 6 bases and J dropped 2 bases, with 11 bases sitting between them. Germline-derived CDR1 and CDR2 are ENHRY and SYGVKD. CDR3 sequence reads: CAISPGAPYNSPLHF. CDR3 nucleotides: TGTGCCATCAGCCCAGGGGCGCCCTATAATTCACCCCTCCACTTT.

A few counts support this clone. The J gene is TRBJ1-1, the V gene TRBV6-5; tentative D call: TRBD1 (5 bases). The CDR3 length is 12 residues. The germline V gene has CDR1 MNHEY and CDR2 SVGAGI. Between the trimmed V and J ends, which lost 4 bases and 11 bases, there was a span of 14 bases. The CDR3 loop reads CASSSHRRGAFF. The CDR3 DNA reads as TGTGCCAGCAGTTCTCACCGGCGGGGGGCTTTCTTT.

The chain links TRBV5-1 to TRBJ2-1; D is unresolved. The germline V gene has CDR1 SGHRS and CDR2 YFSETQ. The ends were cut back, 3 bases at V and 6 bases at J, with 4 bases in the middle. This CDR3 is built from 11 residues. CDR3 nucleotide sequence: TGCGCCAGCAGCTCAACCAATGAGCAGTTCTTC. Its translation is CASSSTNEQFF.

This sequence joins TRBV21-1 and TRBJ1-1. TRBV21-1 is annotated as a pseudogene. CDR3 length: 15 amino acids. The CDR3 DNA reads TGTGCCAGCATCCAAAGGCCCAGGGAGGACACTGAAGCTTTCTTT. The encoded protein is CASIQRPREDTEAFF.

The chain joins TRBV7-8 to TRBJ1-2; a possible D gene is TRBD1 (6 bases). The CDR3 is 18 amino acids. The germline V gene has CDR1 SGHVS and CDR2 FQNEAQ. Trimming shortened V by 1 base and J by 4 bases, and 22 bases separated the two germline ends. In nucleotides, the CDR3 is TGTGCCAGCAGCTTAGGATTGGAAAGGGGGACCTTTGGCTATGGCTACACCTTC. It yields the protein CASSLGLERGTFGYGYTF.

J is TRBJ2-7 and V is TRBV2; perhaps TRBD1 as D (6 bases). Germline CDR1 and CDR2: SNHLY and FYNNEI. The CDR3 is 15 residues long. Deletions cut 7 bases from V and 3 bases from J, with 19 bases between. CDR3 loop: CASTSGTEGGYEQYF. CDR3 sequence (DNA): TGTGCCAGCACTAGTGGAACCGAAGGGGGCTACGAGCAGTACTTC.

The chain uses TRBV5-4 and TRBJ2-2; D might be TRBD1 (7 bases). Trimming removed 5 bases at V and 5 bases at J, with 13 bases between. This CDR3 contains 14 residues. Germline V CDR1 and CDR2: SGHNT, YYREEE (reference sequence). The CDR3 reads CASRLPGGTGELFF. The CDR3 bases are TGTGCCAGCAGACTACCAGGGGGGACCGGGGAGCTGTTTTTT.

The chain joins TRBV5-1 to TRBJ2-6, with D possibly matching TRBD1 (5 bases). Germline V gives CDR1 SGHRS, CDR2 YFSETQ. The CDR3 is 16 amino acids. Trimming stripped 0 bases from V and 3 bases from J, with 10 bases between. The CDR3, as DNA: TGCGCCAGCAGCTTGGAAAGGGGAAGTGGGGCCAACGTCCTGACTTTC. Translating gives CASSLERGSGANVLTF.

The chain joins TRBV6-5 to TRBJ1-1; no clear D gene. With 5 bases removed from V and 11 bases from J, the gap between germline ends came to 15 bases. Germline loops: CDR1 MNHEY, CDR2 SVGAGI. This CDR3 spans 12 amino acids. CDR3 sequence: CASSRQGTRAFF. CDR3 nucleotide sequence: TGTGCCAGCAGTCGCCAAGGTACGCGGGCTTTCTTT.